Following are 3 T cell receptor beta chains from one sample sequenced in a study of T-cell memory formation after mild COVID-19. Via MiXCR, TCRdb re-called the 5' RACE reads, giving one row per CDR3 protein. The table lists some 150,000 distinct CDR3 sequences, about 14% of them singletons, with 28% in the top ten. The sequenced sample consisted of PBMCs or a T cell subset sorted from them (not recorded which). All receptors come from an adult woman who had mild COVID-19 (a few samples of this study predate the infection). Cell type and time point are not known.

The chain combines TRBV7-2 with TRBJ1-1, with D maybe TRBD1 (5 bases). V lost 5 bases, J lost 4 bases, and 14 bases lay in between. The CDR3 is made up of 14 amino acids. Germline CDR1 SGHTA, CDR2 FQGNSA. The CDR3 loop reads CASSLHLQGTEAFF. The CDR3 nucleotides read TGTGCCAGCAGCCTTCACCTCCAGGGCACTGAAGCTTTCTTT.

This rearrangement joins TRBV11-1 to TRBJ1-1; TRBD1 matches 8 bases. J gave up 1 base and V 6 bases, and 7 bases lay outside the gene matches. The CDR3 loop spans 15 amino acids. Germline-derived CDR1 and CDR2 are SGHAT and FQDESV (reference sequence). CDR3 in amino acids: CASSPPGQANTEAFF. The CDR3 nucleotides are TGTGCCAGCAGTCCCCCGGGACAGGCGAACACTGAAGCTTTCTTT.

The sample holds one count of this clonotype. J is TRBJ1-6 and V is TRBV4-1; 9 bases align to TRBD1. V lost 3 bases to trimming and J lost 0 bases; unmatched junction nucleotides: 6. In germline, CDR1 is MGHRA, CDR2 YSYEKL. This CDR3 comprises 18 residues. The CDR3 DNA follows: TGCGCCAGCAGCCACCGGACAGGGGAGAGCTCCTATAATTCACCCCTCCACTTT. This sequence encodes CASSHRTGESSYNSPLHF.